This passage covers 17 T cell receptor beta chains from one sample sequenced in a study of blood T cell repertoires in COVID-19. Sequencing was performed with immunoSEQ multiplex PCR; in TCRdb, only in-frame clones are kept and a portion is missing. The data show roughly 100,000 clones, about 87% seen once. The sequenced sample was peripheral blood. The source is a man older than 75 with acute or convalescent COVID-19.

This sequence joins TRBV18 and TRBJ1-4, with 9 bases fitting TRBD1. CDR3 length: 15 residues. Germline CDR1 and CDR2: KGHSH and LQKENI. Trimming took 0 bases from V and 7 from J; bases not matched to a gene: 3. In DNA form, the CDR3 reads TGTGCCAGCTCACCACCGGGACAGGGTGTTGAAAAACTGTTTTTT. This sequence encodes CASSPPGQGVEKLFF.

The rearrangement uses TRBV7-6 and TRBJ1-3; 7 bases align to TRBD1. J gave up 2 bases and V 1 base, and 5 bases lay outside the gene matches. The germline V gene has CDR1 SGHVS and CDR2 FNYEAQ. The CDR3 loop spans 16 amino acids. CDR3 loop: CASSLGDRVAGNTIYF. DNA of the CDR3: TGTGCCAGCAGCTTAGGAGACAGGGTAGCTGGAAACACCATATATTTT.

The V gene is TRBV18, the J gene TRBJ2-7; 8 bases match TRBD1. The germline gives CDR1 KGHSH, CDR2 LQKENI. V shed 3 bases, J shed 2 bases, and the junction held 6 bases outside the gene matches. This CDR3 has 15 amino acids. In DNA form, the CDR3 reads TGTGCCAGCTCACCCCTGGGGACAGGCGCCTACGAGCAGTACTTC. Protein product: CASSPLGTGAYEQYF.

This chain uses TRBV7-6 with TRBJ1-3, with D perhaps matching TRBD1 (5 bases). Trimming took off 0 bases at V and 0 bases at J, with 15 bases between the two ends. Germline V gives CDR1 SGHVS, CDR2 FNYEAQ. The CDR3 spans 18 residues. CDR3 nucleotide sequence: TGTGCCAGCAGCTTAGCGTCCGGGGGACGTTTCTCTGGAAACACCATATATTTT. It translates to CASSLASGGRFSGNTIYF.

V is TRBV3-1 (or the pseudogene TRBV3-2) and J is TRBJ2-7; maybe TRBD1 (6 bases). V lost 6 bases and J lost 6, with 12 bases in between. There are 12 residues in the CDR3. Germline V lookup: CDR1 LGHDT, CDR2 YNNKEL (reference sequence). The CDR3 DNA is TGTGCCAGCAGGACAGGATCGGGCGAGCAGTACTTC. It translates to CASRTGSGEQYF.

The rearrangement uses TRBV5-4 and TRBJ1-4; TRBD1 matches 7 bases. The junction had 6 bases not matched to a gene; V was cut back by 3 bases and J by 7 bases. CDR1 is SGHNT, CDR2 YYREEE, per germline (reference sequence). This CDR3 has 14 residues. This CDR3 reads CASSSGGLGEKLFF. The CDR3 DNA sequence: TGTGCCAGCAGCTCAGGGGGATTAGGTGAAAAACTGTTTTTT.

The V and J genes are TRBV7-9 and TRBJ1-2, with 12 bases aligning to TRBD1. The V gene end was trimmed by 6 bases and the J gene end by 2 bases; junction bases not matched to a gene: 4. From germline, CDR1 is SEHNR and CDR2 FQNEAQ (reference sequence). The CDR3 length is 15 residues. CDR3 nucleotide sequence: TGTGCCAGCAGTCGGGGACAGGGGGCGAACTATGGCTACACCTTC. The encoded protein is CASSRGQGANYGYTF.

This chain joins TRBV5-1 and TRBJ1-4; D gene unclear. Trimming took off 2 bases at V and 2 bases at J, with 10 bases between the two ends. In germline, CDR1 is SGHRS, CDR2 YFSETQ. CDR3 length: 15 residues. DNA of the CDR3: TGCGCCAGCAGCTTTGAATCGGGGACTAATGAAAAACTGTTTTTT. As protein: CASSFESGTNEKLFF.

The chain combines TRBV5-5 with TRBJ2-5; D gene unclear. Germline-derived CDR1 and CDR2 are SGHKS and YYEKEE (reference sequence). With 3 bases removed from V and 1 base from J, the gap between germline ends came to 10 bases. This CDR3 has 14 residues. Here the CDR3 DNA reads TGTGCCAGCAGCTCACGGGTCCTCCAAGAGACCCAGTACTTC. It specifies CASSSRVLQETQYF. The complete variable domain, with remaining parts taken from reference TRBV5-5 and TRBJ2-5, reads DAGVTQSPTHLIKTRGQQVTLRCSPISGHKSVSWYQQVLGQGPQFIFQYYEKEERGRGNFPDRFSARQFPNYSSELNVNALLLGDSALYLCASSSRVLQETQYFGPGTRLLVL.

V gene TRBV27 combines with J gene TRBJ1-1; D ambiguous. The CDR3 has 14 amino acids. V lost 6 bases and J 0 bases, leaving 11 bases between the germline ends. CDR1 MNHEY and CDR2 SMNVEV come from the germline V gene (reference sequence). CDR3 coding DNA: TGTGCCAGCAGCCGAGAGCGGATGAACACTGAAGCTTTCTTT. This codes for CASSRERMNTEAFF.

The V gene is TRBV28, the J gene TRBJ1-4; D is unresolved. Trimming cost V 10 bases and J 8 bases, with 17 bases left between them. This CDR3 contains 13 residues. Per the germline V gene, CDR1 is MDHEN and CDR2 is SYDVKM. The CDR3 sequence is CATTPPAGEKLFF. The CDR3 DNA follows: TGTGCCACCACTCCGCCAGCGGGGGAAAAACTGTTTTTT.

The J gene is TRBJ1-1, the V gene TRBV13; 9 bases line up with TRBD1. The CDR3 loop spans 16 amino acids. J was trimmed by 4 bases and V by 5 bases; bases with no gene match: 11. The germline gives CDR1 PRHDT, CDR2 FYEKMQ (reference sequence). The CDR3 DNA follows: TGTGCCAGCAGCCTCCGGGACAGGGCCGGGGGCACTGAAGCTTTCTTT. Amino acid sequence: CASSLRDRAGGTEAFF.

This chain uses TRBV19 with TRBJ1-1, with D perhaps TRBD1 (6 bases). Trimming left V 5 bases short and J 0 bases short, with 7 bases between. Germline CDR1 reads LNHDA; CDR2 reads SQIVND (reference sequence). This CDR3 comprises 13 residues. The CDR3 reads CASSGQLNTEAFF. CDR3 bases: TGTGCCAGTAGTGGACAGTTGAACACTGAAGCTTTCTTT.

The genes are TRBV5-1 and TRBJ2-2, with D possibly matching TRBD1 (6 bases). The ends were cut back, 4 bases at V and 5 bases at J, with 18 bases in the middle. The CDR3 has 16 residues. Per the germline V gene, CDR1 is SGHRS and CDR2 is YFSETQ. As DNA, the CDR3 is TGCGCCAGCAGCGCGCGCCAGCAGGGGAGTACCGGGGAGCTGTTTTTT. Translating gives CASSARQQGSTGELFF.

This clone has only one observation. The chain recombines TRBV6-5 with TRBJ2-3; weak D call: TRBD2 (7 bases). The CDR3 has 15 residues. Germline V gene lookup returns CDR1 MNHEY and CDR2 SVGAGI. The germline V and J ends were trimmed by 6 bases and 1 base, with 14 bases remaining between them. CDR3: CASRTPGGGTDTQYF. CDR3 bases: TGTGCCAGCAGGACCCCGGGGGGCGGCACAGATACGCAGTATTTT.

This chain connects TRBV9 to TRBJ1-5; D is unclear. From germline, CDR1 is SGDLS and CDR2 YYNGEE. V gave up 0 bases and J gave up 10 bases, with 11 bases separating them. The CDR3 sequence is 13 residues long. The CDR3 sequence is CASSVAPDIPQHF. The CDR3 DNA sequence: TGTGCCAGCAGCGTAGCCCCAGATATCCCCCAGCATTTT.

The rearrangement joins TRBV28 to TRBJ1-5, with 8 bases identical to TRBD1. Germline V gene sequence: CDR1 MDHEN, CDR2 SYDVKM. The V and J ends lost 2 bases and 7 bases, in that order; junction bases with no gene match: 13. CDR3 length equals 17 residues. Written as DNA, the CDR3 is TGTGCCAGCAGTTTACTACCAGCAACAGGGGGGAGCCAGCCCCAGCATTTT. Protein: CASSLLPATGGSQPQHF.